These 12 T cell receptor beta chains were all obtained from the same sample, sequenced in a study of T-cell reconstitution after alpha-beta-depleted transplantation in children. Unique molecular identifiers were used in preparing the TCRbeta library. MiXCR, run by TCRdb on the PCR reads, gives a single entry per CDR3 protein. The sample carries roughly 310,000 distinct CDR3 sequences, approximately 23% recorded once. This material consisted of PBMCs, mostly from graft donor cells, taken 180 days after TCRalphabeta/CD19-depleted stem cell transplant. The receptor source for this set is a male patient aged 10 to 17 who had a stem cell transplant for acute lymphoblastic leukemia, so the T cells may come from the graft donor.

This clonotype was seen many times. This sequence joins TRBV28 and TRBJ2-2; D uncertain. There are 14 residues in the CDR3. V was clipped by 2 bases and J by 4 bases, with 8 bases between them. The germline V gene has CDR1 MDHEN and CDR2 SYDVKM. CDR3 sequence: CASSLHVSTGELFF. The CDR3 coding sequence is TGTGCCAGCAGTTTACATGTTTCCACCGGGGAGCTGTTTTTT.

V usage is TRBV4-1 and J usage is TRBJ2-7, with 8 bases identical to TRBD2. This CDR3 comprises 15 residues. Germline V gene sequence: CDR1 MGHRA, CDR2 YSYEKL. The trim removed 4 bases at V and 6 bases at J, leaving 11 bases unmatched. The CDR3 loop reads CASSPLAGVSSEQYF. The CDR3 bases are TGCGCCAGCAGCCCTCTAGCGGGTGTGTCGTCCGAGCAGTACTTC.

This clonotype was seen more than once but under ten times. The chain links TRBV5-1 to TRBJ1-4; TRBD1 is a possible D gene (6 bases). This CDR3 has 17 residues. In germline, CDR1 is SGHRS, CDR2 YFSETQ. The V end was cut by 0 bases, the J end by 8 bases, with 20 bases between. CDR3 sequence reads: CASSLDREGDLQEKLFF. The DNA of the CDR3 is TGCGCCAGCAGCTTGGACAGGGAGGGCGATCTACAGGAAAAACTGTTTTTT.

In DNA form, the CDR3 reads TGTGCCAGCAGCTTCCTAGCGGGCATCTACAATGAGCAGTTCTTC. This translates into CASSFLAGIYNEQFF. The chain couples TRBV7-6 to TRBJ2-1, with 8 bases aligning to TRBD2. The CDR3 consists of 15 residues. J gave up 3 bases and V 3 bases, and 4 bases lay outside the gene matches. Germline CDR1 is SGHVS and CDR2 is FNYEAQ.

In this sample, this clonotype turned up a few times. This chain connects TRBV4-2 to TRBJ2-2, with TRBD2 identical over 14 bases. The germline CDR1 and CDR2 sequences are LGHNA and YNFKEQ. Unmatched junction bases numbered 7, after V lost 1 base and J lost 0 bases. The CDR3 length is 20 residues. In DNA, the CDR3 is TGTGCCAGCAGCCAAGTCTCGGGACTAGCGGGAGCAACGAACACCGGGGAGCTGTTTTTT. Encoded protein: CASSQVSGLAGATNTGELFF.

This clonotype was recorded a few times. V usage is TRBV20-1 and J usage is TRBJ2-2; D remains unclear. Germline assignment: CDR1 DFQATT and CDR2 SNEGSKA (reference sequence). V lost 6 bases and J 5 bases, leaving 16 bases between the germline ends. The CDR3 length is 14 residues. The CDR3 DNA sequence: TGCAGTGCCCTAGACTCGTCCGGGACCGGGGAGCTGTTTTTT. Its translation is CSALDSSGTGELFF.

V usage is TRBV20-1 and J usage is TRBJ1-4; no reliable D call. From germline, CDR1 is DFQATT and CDR2 SNEGSKA (reference sequence). Deletions cut 3 bases from V and 8 bases from J, with 13 bases between. The CDR3 length is 13 residues. CDR3 in amino acids: CSASPSSREKLFF. DNA for the CDR3: TGCAGTGCTAGCCCCTCCAGCCGGGAAAAACTGTTTTTT.

The chain employs TRBV11-2 and TRBJ2-2; D unresolved. CDR1 is SGHAT, CDR2 FQNNGV, per germline. V lost 2 bases and J 4 bases, leaving 11 bases between the germline ends. This CDR3 is 15 amino acids long. The CDR3 sequence is CASSLTNSGTGELFF. The CDR3 nucleotides read TGTGCCAGCAGCTTAACCAACTCGGGCACCGGGGAGCTGTTTTTT.

The chain recombines TRBV6-2 or TRBV6-3 with TRBJ2-3; 10 nucleotides match TRBD1. CDR1 is MNHEY and CDR2 is SVGEGT in the germline V gene. The CDR3 has 15 residues. With 2 bases clipped from V and 4 bases from J, the junction kept 3 bases outside the gene matches. The CDR3, as DNA: TGTGCCAGCAGTTACGGGACAGGGGCCCCAGATACGCAGTATTTT. Amino acids: CASSYGTGAPDTQYF.

There are many counts of this clonotype. In nucleotides, the CDR3 is TGCAGTGCTAGGGGGCTAGCGGGACGTGGCAATGAGCAGTTCTTC. It is translated as CSARGLAGRGNEQFF. This sequence joins TRBV20-1 and TRBJ2-1; TRBD2 matches at 9 bases. In germline, CDR1 is DFQATT, CDR2 SNEGSKA (reference sequence). V lost 3 bases, J lost 6 bases, and 9 bases stayed unmatched. This CDR3 region has 15 residues.

The chain combines TRBV7-9 with TRBJ2-5; D uncertain. With 1 base removed from V and 5 bases from J, the gap between germline ends came to 11 bases. This CDR3 spans 14 amino acids. CDR1 and CDR2 (germline): SEHNR, FQNEAQ (reference sequence). CDR3: CASSLVGPRETQYF. CDR3 coding DNA: TGTGCCAGCAGCTTAGTTGGCCCGCGGGAGACCCAGTACTTC.

The CDR3 DNA reads as TGTGCCAGCTCGCCTGGCGCGACAGGGCTATATGGCTACACCTTC. Translation: CASSPGATGLYGYTF. The J gene is TRBJ1-2, the V gene TRBV18; 7 positions match TRBD1. CDR3 length equals 15 residues. The germline CDR1 and CDR2 sequences are KGHSH and LQKENI. V lost 6 bases and J lost 5; bases outside the gene matches: 12.